A selection of T cell receptor beta chains follows, all from one sample in a study of cytomegalovirus exposure and HLA in healthy donors. TCRdb keeps only in-frame clones here, not all; method: immunoSEQ multiplex PCR. The profile covers about 76,000 clones, with 90% to 95% appearing a single time and 1.5% to 2% taken by the ten largest. Sequencing was performed on PBMCs. The receptors here all came from a woman aged 18-30 years in good health and CMV-seropositive. The CDR3 runs from the conserved cysteine through the conserved F or W.

J: TRBJ2-7; length: 14; V: TRBV28; CDR3: CASRPTQSSYEQYF
J: TRBJ2-7; length: 13; V: TRBV4-3; CDR3: CASSQGPRNEQYF
J: TRBJ2-3; length: 16; V: TRBV9; CDR3: CASSVDSPTSTDTQYF
J: TRBJ1-1; length: 11; V: TRBV30; CDR3: CAWSAQAEAFF
J: TRBJ2-5; length: 15; V: TRBV7-2; CDR3: CASSYIGLAGVAQYF
J: TRBJ1-2; length: 12; V: TRBV30; CDR3: CAWFTGTYGYTF
J: TRBJ1-2; length: 12; V: TRBV19; CDR3: CASSIRAYGYTF
J: TRBJ2-1; length: 16; V: TRBV7-9; CDR3: CASSLVGGGRGNEQFF
J: TRBJ2-3; length: 14; V: TRBV25-1; CDR3: CASSPWGGTDTQYF
J: TRBJ1-1; length: 16; V: TRBV27; CDR3: CASSFSGTGKNTEAFF
J: TRBJ1-1; length: 15; V: TRBV5-1; CDR3: CASSLEGRMNTEAFF
J: TRBJ1-1; length: 11; V: TRBV30; CDR3: CASWGDTEAFF
J: TRBJ1-4; length: 14; V: TRBV6-1; CDR3: CASTGEDVNEKLFF
J: TRBJ2-7; length: 14; V: TRBV7-9; CDR3: CASSFQATSGEQYF
J: TRBJ2-2; length: 16; V: TRBV6-5; CDR3: CASSYNPGGRVGELFF
J: TRBJ1-2; length: 12; V: TRBV1; CDR3: CTSSPVTGDYTF
J: TRBJ2-1; length: 15; V: TRBV15; CDR3: CATSSSGGRAHEQFF
J: TRBJ2-7; length: 12; V: TRBV5-6; CDR3: CASSLVGNEQYF
J: TRBJ1-1; length: 14; V: TRBV4-3; CDR3: CASSQEGRDTEAFF
J: TRBJ2-7; length: 15; V: TRBV12-5; CDR3: CASGLGEAPSYEQYF
J: TRBJ2-7; length: 16; V: TRBV7-8; CDR3: CASSLRGQGVPHEQYF
J: TRBJ1-2; length: 13; V: TRBV7-9; CDR3: CASSLGQNYGYTF
J: TRBJ2-5; length: 16; V: TRBV27; CDR3: CASSFAGVGTQETQYF
J: TRBJ1-6; length: 16; V: TRBV9; CDR3: CASSGDREANNSPLHF
J: TRBJ2-5; length: 15; V: TRBV5-1; CDR3: CASSLGTGLQETQYF
J: TRBJ1-2; length: 12; V: TRBV29-1; CDR3: CSVGRAADGYTF
J: TRBJ2-7; length: 17; V: TRBV7-9; CDR3: CASSLGTSGGLTYEQYF
J: TRBJ2-7; length: 15; V: TRBV4-1; CDR3: CASSLRQGPSYEQYF
J: TRBJ1-4; length: 16; V: TRBV4-2; CDR3: CASSQGSGAGNEKLFF
J: TRBJ2-7; length: 16; V: TRBV11-3; CDR3: CASSKHGGGVSYEQYF
J: TRBJ1-5; length: 13; V: TRBV11-3; CDR3: CASSRDRGQPQHF
J: TRBJ1-6; length: 15; V: TRBV4-2; CDR3: CASSLVLGSNSPLHF
J: TRBJ1-1; length: 19; V: TRBV19; CDR3: CARVLGKIGLDRKNTEAFF
J: TRBJ1-2; length: 12; V: TRBV5-1; CDR3: CASTDRGNGYTF
J: TRBJ2-2; length: 15; V: TRBV5-1; CDR3: CASRLELEVTGELFF
J: TRBJ2-3; length: 17; V: TRBV11-3; CDR3: CASSPRVGLPSSDTQYF
J: TRBJ1-5; length: 14; V: TRBV19; CDR3: CASSMWGSDQPQHF
J: TRBJ1-2; length: 14; V: TRBV11-3; CDR3: CASSLSGQGLGYTF
J: TRBJ2-7; length: 15; V: TRBV6-1; CDR3: CASRVTGAYSYEQYF
J: TRBJ2-1; length: 15; V: TRBV7-7; CDR3: CASSLGQGSYNEQFF
J: TRBJ1-1; length: 16; V: TRBV7-8; CDR3: CASSLPGGAGRTEAFF
J: TRBJ2-3; length: 15; V: TRBV12-5; CDR3: CASGPGGLGTDTQYF
J: TRBJ1-2; length: 14; V: TRBV19; CDR3: CASSPQTANYGYTF
J: TRBJ2-7; length: 17; V: TRBV27; CDR3: CASSPGMVKRGGHEQYF
J: TRBJ1-2; length: 15; V: TRBV2; CDR3: CASRRDGASRYGYTF
J: TRBJ2-7; length: 13; V: TRBV30; CDR3: CAWSPLGGYEQYF
J: TRBJ2-7; length: 13; V: TRBV19; CDR3: CASRPQNSYEQYF
J: TRBJ2-2; length: 16; V: TRBV7-9; CDR3: CASSPRTSGGTGELFF
J: TRBJ1-2; length: 14; V: TRBV19; CDR3: CASHSPRGAYGYTF
J: TRBJ2-1; length: 13; V: TRBV19; CDR3: CATRLAGRNEQFF
J: TRBJ1-1; length: 15; V: TRBV18; CDR3: CASSPAQDKNTEAFF